These 9 T cell receptor beta chains originate from one sample sequenced in a study of cytomegalovirus exposure and HLA in healthy donors. 13 Jbeta primers and 60 Vbeta primers were used for the PCR. Assay used: immunoSEQ multiplex PCR; TCRdb lists only in-frame clones, some missing. This table holds 90,000 to 100,000 clones, roughly 70% found once. Sequencing was carried out using PBMCs. These receptors came from a man aged 45 to 65 in good health and CMV-seronegative.

The chain combines TRBV5-1 with TRBJ2-7, with TRBD2 identical over 9 bases. Germline V gives CDR1 SGHRS, CDR2 YFSETQ. J lost 0 bases, V lost 0 bases, and 1 base had no gene match. The CDR3 sequence is 15 residues long. The CDR3 protein is CASSLVTSGSYEQYF. CDR3 in DNA: TGCGCCAGCAGCTTGGTGACTAGCGGCTCCTACGAGCAGTACTTC. Variable domain in full (rest from reference TRBV5-1 and TRBJ2-7): KAGVTQTPRYLIKTRGQQVTLSCSPISGHRSVSWYQQTPGQGLQFLFEYFSETQRNKGNFPGRFSGRQFSNSRSEMNVSTLELGDSALYLCASSLVTSGSYEQYFGPGTRLTVT.

The chain recombines TRBV6-1 with TRBJ1-2; possible D gene TRBD1, 5 bases. V was shortened by 9 bases and J by 8 bases, with 16 bases between the two germline ends. Germline V lookup: CDR1 MNHNS, CDR2 SASEGT. The CDR3 contains 12 residues. CDR3 DNA sequence: TGTGCCAGTGGTTTAGGGGCGGGAGGCTACACCTTC. Protein sequence: CASGLGAGGYTF.

CDR3 sequence reads: CASSPPGGGGVNQPQHF. For the CDR3, the DNA is TGTGCCAGCAGTCCCCCGGGCGGGGGCGGTGTCAATCAGCCCCAGCATTTT. The chain recombines TRBV28 with TRBJ1-5, with D possibly matching TRBD1 (6 bases). Germline V gene lookup returns CDR1 MDHEN and CDR2 SYDVKM. Trimming left V 5 bases short and J 3 bases short, with 20 bases between. There are 17 residues in the CDR3.

The rearrangement uses TRBV4-1 and TRBJ1-6, with a possible D match to TRBD1 (5 bases). This CDR3 is built from 16 residues. Per germline, CDR1 MGHRA and CDR2 YSYEKL. V was trimmed by 4 bases and J by 13 bases, leaving 23 bases between them. CDR3 residues: CASSPPTDNPILPLHF. CDR3 nucleotides: TGCGCCAGCAGCCCCCCCACGGACAATCCTATTTTGCCCCTCCACTTT.

This clone was seen a few times. This sequence joins TRBV7-2 and TRBJ2-3, with 11 nucleotides matching TRBD2. The germline gives CDR1 SGHTA, CDR2 FQGNSA. The CDR3 runs to 15 residues. With V trimmed by 4 bases and J by 1 base, 1 base remained unmatched. The CDR3 DNA reads as TGTGCCAGCAGCTCGGGACTAGCGGGCACAGATACGCAGTATTTT. This gives the protein CASSSGLAGTDTQYF.

In this sample, this clone turned up a few times. V is TRBV27 and J is TRBJ2-3, with D perhaps TRBD2 (5 bases). The CDR3 spans 13 residues. The germline gives CDR1 MNHEY, CDR2 SMNVEV (reference sequence). Trimming left V 5 bases short and J 4 bases short, with 10 bases between. This CDR3 reads CASSRVSADTQYF. Written as DNA, the CDR3 is TGTGCCAGCAGTCGGGTTAGCGCAGATACGCAGTATTTT.

This clone appeared a few times. The CDR3 DNA reads TGTGCCAGCATGCCAGGGCACCCCGGCTCCTACAATGAGCAGTTCTTC. This gives the protein CASMPGHPGSYNEQFF. The V call is TRBV11-2, the J call TRBJ2-1; D may be TRBD1 (5 bases). This CDR3 contains 16 residues. In germline, CDR1 is SGHAT, CDR2 FQNNGV. The ends were cut back, 7 bases at V and 0 bases at J, with 16 bases in the middle.

This chain connects TRBV2 to TRBJ2-1, with D unresolved. This CDR3 is 11 amino acids long. Per the germline V gene, CDR1 is SNHLY and CDR2 is FYNNEI. V lost 4 bases and J 9 bases, leaving 7 bases between the germline ends. The CDR3 protein is CASSASGEQFF. The DNA of the CDR3 is TGTGCCAGCAGTGCCTCAGGTGAGCAGTTCTTC. Complete variable domain (other parts from reference TRBV2 and TRBJ2-1): EPEVTQTPSHQVTQMGQEVILRCVPISNHLYFYWYRQILGQKVEFLVSFYNNEISEKSEIFDDQFSVERPDGSNFTLKIRSTKLEDSAMYFCASSASGEQFFGPGTRLTVL.

As concerns this clone: The sample contains more than one DNA sequence encoding this CDR3. V and J are TRBV19 and TRBJ2-7; D possibly corresponds to TRBD2 (5 bases). CDR1 is LNHDA, CDR2 SQIVND, per germline (reference sequence). V lost 4 bases, J lost 3 bases, and 7 bases lay in between. The CDR3 covers 12 residues. The CDR3 spells CASSTGSYEQYF. CDR3 nucleotides: TGTGCCAGTAGTACTGGGAGCTACGAGCAGTACTTC.